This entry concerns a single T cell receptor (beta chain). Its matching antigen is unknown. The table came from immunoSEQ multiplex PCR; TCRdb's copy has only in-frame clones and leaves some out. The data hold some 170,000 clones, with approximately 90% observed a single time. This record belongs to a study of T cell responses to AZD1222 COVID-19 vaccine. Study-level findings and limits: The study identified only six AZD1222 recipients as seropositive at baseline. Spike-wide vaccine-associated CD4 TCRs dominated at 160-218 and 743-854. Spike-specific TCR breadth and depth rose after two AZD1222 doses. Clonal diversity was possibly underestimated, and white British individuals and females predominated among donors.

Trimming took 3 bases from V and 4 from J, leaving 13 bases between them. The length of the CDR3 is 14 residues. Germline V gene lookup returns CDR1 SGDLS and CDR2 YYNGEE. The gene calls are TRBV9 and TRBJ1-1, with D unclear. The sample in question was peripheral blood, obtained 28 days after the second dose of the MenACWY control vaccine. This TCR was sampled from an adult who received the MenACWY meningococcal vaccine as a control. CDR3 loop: CASSGTYVGTEAFF. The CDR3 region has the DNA TGTGCCAGCAGCGGGACGTATGTAGGCACTGAAGCTTTCTTT.